The 20 T cell receptor beta chains below were found in one sample sequenced in a study of T cell responses to AZD1222 COVID-19 vaccine. Sequencing was performed with immunoSEQ multiplex PCR; in TCRdb, only in-frame clones are kept and a portion is missing. The sample shows over 120,000 clones, 80% to 90% of them seen only once. The specimen comprised peripheral blood, sampled on day 0 of AZD1222 vaccination. Every receptor here comes from an adult in good health.

This clone appeared a few times. This chain joins TRBV6-6 and TRBJ2-1; 11 bases fit TRBD2. The CDR3 has 15 residues. After removal of 5 bases from V and 4 bases from J, the junction contained 4 bases not matched to a gene. Looked up from germline, CDR1 is MNHNY and CDR2 is SVGAGI (reference sequence). The CDR3 bases are TGTGCCAGCAGTCACGGGACTAGCGGATACAATGAGCAGTTCTTC. Its translation is CASSHGTSGYNEQFF.

The chain has TRBV7-9 and TRBJ2-1; the D is unclear. Germline V gene sequence: CDR1 SEHNR, CDR2 FQNEAQ (reference sequence). The CDR3 spans 16 residues. V was trimmed by 5 bases and J by 3 bases, leaving 17 bases between them. The CDR3 is CASSPEAQVNYNEQFF. The CDR3 bases are TGTGCCAGCAGCCCAGAAGCGCAGGTGAACTACAATGAGCAGTTCTTC.

This clone was recorded once. The chain employs TRBV5-1 and TRBJ2-5; the D gene is possibly TRBD1 (5 bases). This CDR3 has 15 amino acids. Trimming took 0 bases from V and 1 from J, leaving 10 bases between them. Germline assignment: CDR1 SGHRS and CDR2 YFSETQ. CDR3 amino acids: CASSLVPGPQETQYF. The CDR3 nucleotides are TGCGCCAGCAGCTTGGTTCCAGGGCCCCAAGAGACCCAGTACTTC.

V is TRBV4-1 and J is TRBJ1-1; 9 positions match TRBD1. Germline-derived CDR1 and CDR2 are MGHRA and YSYEKL. Trimming cost V 0 bases and J 5 bases; bases outside gene matches: 7. This CDR3 region has 16 residues. CDR3 DNA sequence: TGCGCCAGCAGCCAAGAAGAGGGACAGGGAGGAACTGAAGCTTTCTTT. Translated: CASSQEEGQGGTEAFF.

The count of this clone is one. CDR3 in amino acids: CASSTWDRDYGYTF. CDR3 bases: TGTGCCAGCAGCACCTGGGACAGGGATTATGGCTACACCTTC. The chain is built from TRBV5-4 and TRBJ1-2, with 9 bases aligning to TRBD1. Germline assignment: CDR1 SGHNT and CDR2 YYREEE (reference sequence). The V segment lost 4 bases and the J segment 5 bases; nucleotides outside the gene matches: 6. The CDR3 totals 14 residues. Full variable domain (outside the CDR3, taken from reference TRBV5-4 and TRBJ1-2): ETGVTQSPTHLIKTRGQQVTLRCSSQSGHNTVSWYQQALGQGPQFIFQYYREEENGRGNFPPRFSGLQFPNYSSELNVNALELDDSALYLCASSTWDRDYGYTFGSGTRLTVV.

Of note for this clone: Additional DNA sequences in this sample encode the identical CDR3. The J gene is TRBJ1-5, the V gene TRBV27; D possibly corresponds to TRBD1 (5 bases). The CDR3 runs to 14 residues. The germline V and J ends were trimmed by 3 bases and 7 bases, with 13 bases remaining between them. The germline gives CDR1 MNHEY, CDR2 SMNVEV (reference sequence). CDR3 nucleotides: TGTGCCAGCAGTTTGGTGCAGGGAAGCCAGCCCCAGCATTTT. Amino acid sequence: CASSLVQGSQPQHF.

In its sample, this clone was seen a few times. The rearrangement joins TRBV5-1 to TRBJ2-3; 9 nucleotides align to TRBD2. This CDR3 has 16 amino acids. V was pared by 4 bases and J by 0 bases, with 6 bases of the junction left unmatched. Germline CDR1 SGHRS, CDR2 YFSETQ. CDR3 sequence reads: CASSGGLAGSTDTQYF. DNA for the CDR3: TGCGCCAGCAGCGGGGGGCTAGCGGGGAGCACAGATACGCAGTATTTT.

This clone turned up a few times. The rearrangement uses TRBV12-3 or TRBV12-4 and TRBJ1-6; D is uncertain. The V end was cut by 3 bases, the J end by 8 bases, with 5 bases between. This CDR3 contains 12 residues. CDR3 nucleotides: TGTGCCAGCAGTTTTGGGGATTCACCCCTCCACTTT. It is translated as CASSFGDSPLHF.

This rearrangement joins TRBV4-2 to TRBJ2-7, with TRBD2 identical over 7 bases. This CDR3 is built from 18 residues. Per the germline V gene, CDR1 is LGHNA and CDR2 is YNFKEQ. The ends lost 4 bases at V and 4 bases at J; junction bases unmatched: 19. The CDR3 reads CASSPLKTAGVAGYEQYF. CDR3 DNA sequence: TGTGCCAGCAGCCCACTCAAAACGGCGGGGGTCGCCGGGTACGAGCAGTACTTC.

V gene TRBV7-2 combines with J gene TRBJ2-2; TRBD1 is a possible D gene (6 bases). V lost 0 bases and J lost 4, with 9 bases in between. CDR1 is SGHTA, CDR2 FQGNSA, per germline. The CDR3 contains 15 residues. CDR3 DNA: TGTGCCAGCAGCTTAGCAACAGGGATCACCGGGGAGCTGTTTTTT. Protein product: CASSLATGITGELFF. The whole variable domain, filled in from reference TRBV7-2 and TRBJ2-2, reads GAGVSQSPSNKVTEKGKDVELRCDPISGHTALYWYRQSLGQGLEFLIYFQGNSAPDKSGLPSDRFSAERTGGSVSTLTIQRTQQEDSAVYLCASSLATGITGELFFGEGSRLTVL.

This clone was found once. The CDR3 is CASNQEGTGVMNTEAFF. The DNA of the CDR3 is TGTGCCAGCAATCAAGAGGGGACAGGGGTGATGAACACTGAAGCTTTCTTT. The chain combines TRBV2 with TRBJ1-1, with 10 bases aligning to TRBD1. There are 17 residues in the CDR3. Germline CDR1 reads SNHLY; CDR2 reads FYNNEI. With V trimmed by 7 bases and J by 0 bases, 11 bases remained unmatched.

This sequence joins TRBV9 and TRBJ2-1, with 8 bases aligning to TRBD2. This CDR3 region has 17 residues. Germline values: CDR1 SGDLS, CDR2 YYNGEE. The V segment lost 3 bases and the J segment 12 bases; nucleotides outside the gene matches: 20. The CDR3 sequence: CASSARLAGGAPPLQFF. The CDR3 DNA sequence: TGTGCCAGCAGCGCCCGACTGGCCGGGGGGGCCCCCCCCTTGCAGTTCTTC.

This clone has more than one count but fewer than ten. At one of its ends the junction is not consistent with the germline gene, which may arise from a read error. The genes are TRBV7-9 and TRBJ2-7, with 7 positions matching TRBD2. Germline-derived CDR1 and CDR2 are SEHNR and FQNEAQ (reference sequence). The CDR3 sequence is 13 residues long. The CDR3 DNA is TGTGCCAGCACCTTAGGTACTAGCGATAAGCAGTACTTC. Translation: CASTLGTSDKQYF.

V usage is TRBV27 and J usage is TRBJ2-7, with TRBD1 matching over 7 bases. The junction had 8 bases not matched to a gene; V was cut back by 0 bases and J by 0 bases. The CDR3 is 17 amino acids. Germline V gene sequence: CDR1 MNHEY, CDR2 SMNVEV (reference sequence). CDR3 region: CASSLSGDRPSSYEQYF. CDR3 in DNA: TGTGCCAGCAGTTTATCGGGGGACAGACCAAGCTCCTACGAGCAGTACTTC.

The genes are TRBV7-9 and TRBJ2-4; D is undetermined. Deletions cut 2 bases from V and 0 bases from J, with 14 bases between. The CDR3 contains 17 residues. CDR1 is SEHNR, CDR2 FQNEAQ, per germline (reference sequence). CDR3 sequence: CASSLLGGRLAKNIQYF. The CDR3 DNA sequence: TGTGCCAGCAGCTTATTAGGCGGTAGGCTAGCCAAAAACATTCAGTACTTC. The full variable domain, rest sourced from reference TRBV7-9 and TRBJ2-4, is DTGVSQNPRHKITKRGQNVTFRCDPISEHNRLYWYRQTLGQGPEFLTYFQNEAQLEKSRLLSDRFSAERPKGSFSTLEIQRTEQGDSAMYLCASSLLGGRLAKNIQYFGAGTRLSVL.

The CDR3 region has the DNA TGTGCCAGCAGCCCCCTCGGAGGCAGCGGCCTCGAGACCCAGTACTTC. It encodes CASSPLGGSGLETQYF. The rearrangement links TRBV4-2 to TRBJ2-5; weak D call: TRBD2 (5 bases). From germline, CDR1 is LGHNA and CDR2 YNFKEQ. The V end was cut by 4 bases, the J end by 5 bases, with 20 bases between. The CDR3 runs to 16 residues.

This CDR3 reads CASSLLGTKEETQYF. For the CDR3, the DNA is TGTGCCAGCAGTTTACTTGGGACAAAAGAAGAGACCCAGTACTTC. V gene TRBV28 combines with J gene TRBJ2-5; possible D gene TRBD1, 6 bases. The CDR3 has 15 amino acids. Trimming removed 2 bases at V and 3 bases at J, with 13 bases between. Germline CDR1 is MDHEN and CDR2 is SYDVKM. The whole variable domain, remainder taken from reference TRBV28 and TRBJ2-5, is DVKVTQSSRYLVKRTGEKVFLECVQDMDHENMFWYRQDPGLGLRLIYFSYDVKMKEKGDIPEGYSVSREKKERFSLILESASTNQTSMYLCASSLLGTKEETQYFGPGTRLLVL.

The V and J genes are TRBV6-5 and TRBJ2-3; D not certain. With 0 bases removed from V and 2 bases from J, the gap between germline ends came to 9 bases. Germline V gene sequence: CDR1 MNHEY, CDR2 SVGAGI. The CDR3 covers 15 residues. The CDR3 coding sequence is TGTGCCAGCAGTTACTCTCCACTATCCACAGATACGCAGTATTTT. Encoded protein: CASSYSPLSTDTQYF.

Only one count was recorded for this clone. The chain is built from TRBV7-5 and TRBJ2-2; the listed D gene, TRBD2, was not tested against the DNA. TRBV7-5 is a known pseudogene. This CDR3 comprises 15 residues. CDR3 coding DNA: TGTGCCAGAAGCAGCCAGCGGATAAACACCGGGGAGCTGTTTTTT. The encoded protein is CARSSQRINTGELFF.

The chain links TRBV7-2 to TRBJ2-5; a weak D match, TRBD2 (6 bases). Trimming removed 5 bases at V and 3 bases at J, with 22 bases between. This CDR3 comprises 17 residues. Germline CDR1 is SGHTA and CDR2 is FQGNSA. The chain's CDR3 is CASSPMGLRRLKETQYF. Here the CDR3 DNA reads TGTGCCAGCAGCCCTATGGGACTCCGCAGGCTAAAAGAGACCCAGTACTTC. The entire variable domain, with the rest obtained from reference TRBV7-2 and TRBJ2-5, is as follows: GAGVSQSPSNKVTEKGKDVELRCDPISGHTALYWYRQSLGQGLEFLIYFQGNSAPDKSGLPSDRFSAERTGGSVSTLTIQRTQQEDSAVYLCASSPMGLRRLKETQYFGPGTRLLVL.